The 16 T cell receptor beta chains reported below all come from one sample, sequenced in a study of control samples from healthy donors and cancer patients (TCRdb year 2020). The library was produced with the immunoSEQ multiplex PCR assay. This is the immuneACCESS table as TCRdb keeps it, with only in-frame sequences that have V and J called. A part of the clones is gone; compared with another copy, unresolved V genes explain less than half, and the rest is unexplained. The sample has 150,000 to 200,000 clones on record, roughly 92% of them singletons. The leading ten clones occupy roughly 1.3% of the sample. The sample taken for sequencing was blood. All receptors come from a man younger than 40 in good health.

V gene TRBV12-3 or TRBV12-4 combines with J gene TRBJ1-1, with 11 bases lining up with TRBD1. Trimming cost V 7 bases and J 9 bases; bases outside gene matches: 7. This CDR3 is built from 13 residues. This CDR3 is CASTGTGGGKAFF. The CDR3 DNA sequence: TGTGCCAGCACCGGGACAGGGGGAGGCAAAGCTTTCTTT.

The chain employs TRBV27 and TRBJ2-2; possible D gene TRBD1, 5 bases. Looked up from germline, CDR1 is MNHEY and CDR2 is SMNVEV (reference sequence). Deletions cut 6 bases from V and 4 bases from J, with 12 bases between. CDR3 length: 14 amino acids. The CDR3 spells CASRQPTVTGELFF. DNA for the CDR3: TGTGCCAGCAGGCAGCCGACAGTCACCGGGGAGCTGTTTTTT.

This chain joins TRBV3-1 (or the pseudogene TRBV3-2) and TRBJ2-7; 8 bases align to TRBD1. Losses at the gene ends were 4 bases for V and 6 bases for J; bases not matched to a gene: 8. This CDR3 is 14 amino acids long. Per the germline V gene, CDR1 is LGHDT and CDR2 is YNNKEL (reference sequence). CDR3 nucleotide sequence: TGTGCCAGCAGCCTTGGACAGGGAGTGTCCGAGCAGTACTTC. Protein: CASSLGQGVSEQYF.

This chain links TRBV4-3 with TRBJ1-5; D gene ambiguous. CDR1 and CDR2 from the germline V gene are LGHNA and YSLEER. The ends were cut back, 6 bases at V and 7 bases at J, with 22 bases in the middle. The CDR3 has 16 residues. The CDR3 reads CASSKREAHVAQPQHF. The CDR3, as DNA: TGCGCCAGCAGTAAGAGAGAGGCCCACGTTGCGCAGCCCCAGCATTTT.

The chain carries TRBV18 and TRBJ1-1; D is unclear. V lost 3 bases to trimming and J lost 5 bases, with 10 bases between them. This CDR3 has 13 amino acids. Germline lookup yields CDR1 KGHSH and CDR2 LQKENI. The CDR3 DNA sequence: TGTGCCAGCTCACCTGCGAGTGGGACTGAAGCTTTCTTT. Translated, it gives CASSPASGTEAFF.

V usage is TRBV29-1 and J usage is TRBJ2-1; 8 nucleotides match TRBD2. V dropped 3 bases and J dropped 4; count of bases not matched to a gene: 11. This CDR3 comprises 16 residues. Germline V gives CDR1 SQVTM, CDR2 ANQGSEA. The CDR3 is CSVDSGLAGFYNEQFF. CDR3 bases: TGCAGCGTTGACTCTGGGCTAGCGGGCTTTTACAATGAGCAGTTCTTC.

The gene calls are TRBV28 and TRBJ1-2; no reliable D call. V was trimmed by 5 bases and J by 8 bases, leaving 12 bases between them. The CDR3 is 12 amino acids. Per germline, CDR1 MDHEN and CDR2 SYDVKM. The CDR3 nucleotides read TGTGCCAGCAGTACCAGCCCTAGGGGCTACACCTTC. Its protein is CASSTSPRGYTF.

V is TRBV19 and J is TRBJ1-5; no firm D call. CDR1 and CDR2 from the germline V gene are LNHDA and SQIVND (reference sequence). The CDR3 sequence is 14 residues long. Trimming pared 6 bases from V and 9 bases from J, leaving 18 bases between. The DNA for the CDR3 is TGTGCCAGTAGGCTAGGGCCCCTTGAAGGGCCCCAGCATTTT. It encodes CASRLGPLEGPQHF.

The rearrangement uses TRBV7-9 and TRBJ2-5; 7 nucleotides agree with TRBD2. The CDR3 spans 17 residues. The ends lost 0 bases at V and 3 bases at J; junction bases unmatched: 10. The germline V gene encodes CDR1 SEHNR and CDR2 FQNEAQ (reference sequence). The CDR3 region is CASSLALRLAVKETQYF. CDR3 in DNA: TGTGCCAGCAGCTTAGCCCTCAGACTAGCTGTGAAAGAGACCCAGTACTTC.

The V and J genes are TRBV21-1 and TRBJ1-2. TRBV21-1 is shown as a pseudogene. The CDR3 has 13 amino acids. The CDR3 DNA follows: TGTGCCAGCAGCGGACCCGGGTTCCCGGGCTACACCTTC. Its protein is CASSGPGFPGYTF.

The chain recombines TRBV12-3 or TRBV12-4 with TRBJ2-2, with D hard to call. The V end was cut by 7 bases, the J end by 5 bases, with 11 bases between. CDR3 size: 13 residues. The CDR3 loop reads CASKPARTGELFF. DNA of the CDR3: TGTGCCAGCAAACCAGCCCGGACCGGGGAGCTGTTTTTT.

As DNA, the CDR3 is TGTGCCAGTAGTATTGCGTCAACTAATGAAAAACTGTTTTTT. Protein sequence: CASSIASTNEKLFF. The V gene is TRBV19, the J gene TRBJ1-4; no clear D gene. Germline V gives CDR1 LNHDA, CDR2 SQIVND (reference sequence). V shed 3 bases and J shed 0 bases, with 5 bases lying between them. The CDR3 has 14 amino acids.

The rearrangement links TRBV5-4 to TRBJ1-1; TRBD1 agrees at 9 bases. Germline V gene sequence: CDR1 SGHNT, CDR2 YYREEE (reference sequence). The junction had 0 bases not matched to a gene; V was cut back by 0 bases and J by 3 bases. The CDR3 is 14 amino acids. The CDR3 protein is CASSLGDRDTEAFF. The CDR3 region has the DNA TGTGCCAGCAGCTTGGGGGACAGGGACACTGAAGCTTTCTTT.

The chain is built from TRBV18 and TRBJ2-1; TRBD2 matches at 11 bases. Germline CDR1 KGHSH, CDR2 LQKENI. The CDR3 contains 14 residues. V gave up 3 bases and J gave up 8 bases; unmatched junction bases: 3. The CDR3 DNA follows: TGTGCCAGCTCACCTAGCGGGAGGGTCTATGAGCAGTTCTTC. Translated: CASSPSGRVYEQFF.

This clone showed up just once. The gene calls are TRBV4-1 and TRBJ2-3; 7 nucleotides line up with TRBD1. Per germline, CDR1 MGHRA and CDR2 YSYEKL. Losses at the gene ends were 5 bases for V and 3 bases for J; bases not matched to a gene: 8. This CDR3 contains 15 residues. DNA of the CDR3: TGCGCCAGCAGCAAGGGACAGTGGGAGACAGATACGCAGTATTTT. Amino acids: CASSKGQWETDTQYF.

The gene calls are TRBV7-2 and TRBJ2-3, with 14 positions matching TRBD2. CDR3 length equals 15 residues. The V and J ends lost 6 bases and 6 bases, in that order; junction bases with no gene match: 5. Germline-derived CDR1 and CDR2 are SGHTA and FQGNSA. The CDR3 DNA sequence: TGTGCCAGCAGTCGACTAGCGGGGGGGCTTGATACGCAGTATTTT. This encodes CASSRLAGGLDTQYF. Supplemented by reference TRBV7-2 and TRBJ2-3, the full variable domain reads GAGVSQSPSNKVTEKGKDVELRCDPISGHTALYWYRQSLGQGLEFLIYFQGNSAPDKSGLPSDRFSAERTGGSVSTLTIQRTQQEDSAVYLCASSRLAGGLDTQYFGPGTRLTVL.